One sample yielded the 8 T cell receptor beta chains listed below, sequenced in a study of identical twins. One entry per CDR3 protein results from TCRdb running MiXCR on the 5' RACE reads. The sample includes 690,000 or so distinct CDR3 sequences, approximately 9% of them seen just once. This sample also appeared in a second study, on yellow fever vaccine responses in identical twins.

Sequenced sample: PBMCs. These receptors originate from a woman between 18 and 29 years old in good health.

The genes are TRBV28 and TRBJ2-2, with D tentatively TRBD1 or TRBD2 (5 bases each). V lost 8 bases and J lost 6, with 16 bases in between. The germline gives CDR1 MDHEN, CDR2 SYDVKM. This CDR3 contains 14 residues. The chain's CDR3 is CASSSSRGPGELFF. CDR3 nucleotides: TGTGCCAGCTCCTCTTCCCGGGGCCCCGGGGAGCTGTTTTTT.

The J gene is TRBJ2-7, the V gene TRBV28; D might be TRBD2 (5 bases). The germline V gene has CDR1 MDHEN and CDR2 SYDVKM. V lost 3 bases and J lost 2, with 11 bases in between. The CDR3 sequence is 14 residues long. DNA for the CDR3: TGTGCCAGCAGTTTCCCCTCCGGGGCCTACGAGCAGTACTTC. Protein product: CASSFPSGAYEQYF.

The chain carries TRBV28 and TRBJ2-7; 7 bases line up with TRBD1. J gave up 6 bases and V 2 bases, and 7 bases lay outside the gene matches. In germline, CDR1 is MDHEN, CDR2 SYDVKM. This CDR3 contains 14 residues. DNA for the CDR3: TGTGCCAGCAGTTTAGGGGTGGCAGGGGGCGAGCAGTACTTC. It translates to CASSLGVAGGEQYF.

The chain carries TRBV10-3 and TRBJ2-7; 9 bases map to TRBD1. Trimming took 3 bases from V and 2 from J; bases not matched to a gene: 5. The CDR3 is 15 residues long. Germline CDR1 ENHRY, CDR2 SYGVKD. Written as DNA, the CDR3 is TGTGCCATCAGTGACCCGGGACAGGGAACCTACGAGCAGTACTTC. Amino acid sequence: CAISDPGQGTYEQYF.

This sequence joins TRBV28 and TRBJ2-6, with TRBD2 identical over 14 bases. J lost 3 bases, V lost 6 bases, and 10 bases had no gene match. CDR3 length: 19 residues. Germline values: CDR1 MDHEN, CDR2 SYDVKM. The CDR3 here is CASSPGTSGSLSGANVLTF. In DNA, the CDR3 is TGTGCCAGCAGCCCCGGGACTAGCGGGAGTCTAAGTGGGGCCAACGTCCTGACTTTC.

This clonotype appeared many times. This sequence joins TRBV6-2 or TRBV6-3 and TRBJ1-1; perhaps TRBD1 as D (5 bases). Trimming left V 2 bases short and J 2 bases short, with 6 bases between. This CDR3 has 13 amino acids. Germline V CDR1 and CDR2: MNHEY, SVGEGT. This CDR3 is CASSYRDNTEAFF. The CDR3 nucleotides are TGTGCCAGCAGTTACCGGGACAACACTGAAGCTTTCTTT.

This clonotype was found many times. V is TRBV3-1 and J is TRBJ1-1; a possible D gene is TRBD1 (5 bases). The CDR3 runs to 14 residues. The V gene's germline CDR1 is LGHDT and CDR2 YNNKEL (reference sequence). V was cut by 0 bases and J by 11 bases, with 16 bases left in between. The DNA for the CDR3 is TGTGCCAGCAGCCAAGAATTAAGCAGGGCCGGGGCTTTCTTT. It specifies CASSQELSRAGAFF.

In this sample, this clonotype turned up many times. V usage is TRBV29-1 and J usage is TRBJ2-4; D remains ambiguous. Germline CDR1 SQVTM, CDR2 ANQGSEA. The length of the CDR3 is 9 residues. Deletions cut 0 bases from V and 12 bases from J, with 3 bases between. Here the CDR3 DNA reads TGCAGCGTTGAAGATGATCAGTACTTC. Protein product: CSVEDDQYF.